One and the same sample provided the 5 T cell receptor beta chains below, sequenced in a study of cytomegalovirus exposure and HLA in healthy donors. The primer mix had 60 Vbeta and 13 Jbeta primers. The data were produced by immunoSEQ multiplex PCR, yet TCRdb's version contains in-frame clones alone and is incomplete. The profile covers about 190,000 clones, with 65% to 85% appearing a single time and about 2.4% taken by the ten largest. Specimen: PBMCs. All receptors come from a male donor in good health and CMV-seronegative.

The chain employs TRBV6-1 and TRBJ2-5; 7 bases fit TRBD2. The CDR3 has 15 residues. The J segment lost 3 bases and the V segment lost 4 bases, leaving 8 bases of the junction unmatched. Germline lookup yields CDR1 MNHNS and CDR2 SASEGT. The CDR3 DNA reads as TGTGCCAGCAGTGTAGGCGGCAGCGGGAAAGAGACCCAGTACTTC. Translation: CASSVGGSGKETQYF.

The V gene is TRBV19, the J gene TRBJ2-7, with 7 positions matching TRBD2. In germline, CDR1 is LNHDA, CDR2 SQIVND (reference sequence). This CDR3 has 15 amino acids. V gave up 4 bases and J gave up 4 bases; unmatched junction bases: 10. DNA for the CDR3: TGTGCCAGTAGTAGGGAGGGACCGCTTTCGTACGAGCAGTACTTC. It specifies CASSREGPLSYEQYF.

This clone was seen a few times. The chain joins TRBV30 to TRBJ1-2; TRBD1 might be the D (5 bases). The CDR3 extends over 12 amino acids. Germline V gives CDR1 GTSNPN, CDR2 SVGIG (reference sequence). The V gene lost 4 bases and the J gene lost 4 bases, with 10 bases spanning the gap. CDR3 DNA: TGTGCCTGGAATCAGGGAACCTATGGCTACACCTTC. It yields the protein CAWNQGTYGYTF.

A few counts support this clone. In DNA form, the CDR3 reads TGTGCCAGCAGGACGGGGTGGGACACCGGGGAGCTGTTTTTT. It codes for CASRTGWDTGELFF. J is TRBJ2-2 and V is TRBV6-5, with D possibly being TRBD2 (5 bases). V was cut by 6 bases and J by 3 bases, with 11 bases left in between. The CDR3 consists of 14 residues. Germline-derived CDR1 and CDR2 are MNHEY and SVGAGI.

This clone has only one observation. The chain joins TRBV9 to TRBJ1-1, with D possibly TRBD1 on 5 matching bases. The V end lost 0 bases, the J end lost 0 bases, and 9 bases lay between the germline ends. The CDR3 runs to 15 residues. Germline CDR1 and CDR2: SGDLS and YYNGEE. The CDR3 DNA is TGTGCCAGCAGCGTAGGGGGGGTAATGAACACTGAAGCTTTCTTT. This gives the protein CASSVGGVMNTEAFF.